The entry below describes one T cell receptor beta chain. Antigen unknown. The sample is drawn from a study of cytomegalovirus exposure and HLA in healthy donors. About the study: A subsequent analysis stated that the approximately 120 validation repertoires were run on the same platform as the approximately 700 first-cohort repertoires.

Profiled with immunoSEQ multiplex PCR; TCRdb holds only in-frame clones, not every one. The sample comprises 160,000 or so clones, around nine tenths of which are singletons, and approximately 1.4% rests with the top ten. Study results and caveats: In vitro testing confirmed three CMV-associated chains as specific for CMV antigens. In the approximately 120 validation repertoires, a later analysis found that first-cohort TCR clusters tended to co-occur.

There are 14 residues in the CDR3. Germline V gives CDR1 MNHEY, CDR2 SVGAGI. Germline trimming cut 5 bases from V and 1 base from J; bases unmatched to any gene: 5. The sample was PBMCs. This receptor was taken from a woman aged 25 to 45 in good health and CMV-seronegative. The rearrangement joins TRBV6-5 to TRBJ2-7; TRBD2 agrees at 7 bases. For the CDR3, the DNA is TGTGCCAGCAGTGGGACTATGCCTTCCTACGAGCAGTACTTC. This sequence encodes CASSGTMPSYEQYF.